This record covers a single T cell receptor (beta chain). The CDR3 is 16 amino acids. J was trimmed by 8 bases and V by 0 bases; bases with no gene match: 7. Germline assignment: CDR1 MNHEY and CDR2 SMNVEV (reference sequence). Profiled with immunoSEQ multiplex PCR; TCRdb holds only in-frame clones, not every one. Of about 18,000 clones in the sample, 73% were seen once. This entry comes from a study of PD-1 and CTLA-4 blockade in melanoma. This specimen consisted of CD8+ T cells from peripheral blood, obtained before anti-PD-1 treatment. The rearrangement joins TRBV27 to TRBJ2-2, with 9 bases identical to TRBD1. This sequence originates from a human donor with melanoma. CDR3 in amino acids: CASSLSTGGLGGELFF. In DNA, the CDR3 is TGTGCCAGCAGTTTATCGACAGGGGGGTTGGGAGGGGAGCTGTTTTTT.